The 17 T cell receptor beta chains below were found in one sample sequenced in a study of T-cell memory formation after mild COVID-19. TCRdb passed the 5' RACE reads through MiXCR, listing each CDR3 protein once. This sample has roughly 400,000 distinct CDR3 sequences, with roughly 18% found just once. Specimen: PBMCs or a T cell subset sorted from them (not recorded which). The receptors derive from a man aged 18 to 35 who had mild COVID-19 (a few samples of this study predate the infection). Cell type and time point are not known.

This clonotype turned up a few times. The V call is TRBV12-3 or TRBV12-4, the J call TRBJ2-1, with D unclear. Trimming cost V 3 bases and J 6 bases, with 18 bases left between them. The CDR3 consists of 16 residues. CDR3 coding DNA: TGTGCCAGCAGTTTCTTGCGGAACCCCCCTGGCAATGAGCAGTTCTTC. Its protein is CASSFLRNPPGNEQFF.

This clonotype has a handful of counts. V and J are TRBV20-1 and TRBJ2-1; 8 nucleotides agree with TRBD2. In germline, CDR1 is DFQATT, CDR2 SNEGSKA (reference sequence). V trimming: 3 bases; J trimming: 0 bases; junction bases outside the gene matches: 1. The CDR3 runs to 14 residues. The CDR3 reads CSARAGGSYNEQFF. The CDR3 coding sequence is TGCAGTGCTAGGGCGGGGGGCTCCTACAATGAGCAGTTCTTC.

This clonotype was detected a few times. The chain employs TRBV6-5 and TRBJ2-1, with TRBD2 identical over 9 bases. With 4 bases clipped from V and 7 bases from J, the junction kept 11 bases outside the gene matches. CDR1 MNHEY and CDR2 SVGAGI come from the germline V gene. This CDR3 spans 16 amino acids. The DNA for the CDR3 is TGTGCCAGCAGTTCCAGCGGAGCGGGGGGTTGGAATGAGCAGTTCTTC. Translating it yields CASSSSGAGGWNEQFF.

The chain recombines TRBV29-1 with TRBJ2-5; tentative D call: TRBD2 (6 bases). V gave up 0 bases and J gave up 9 bases, with 11 bases separating them. Germline lookup yields CDR1 SQVTM and CDR2 ANQGSEA. This CDR3 has 12 amino acids. The CDR3 bases are TGCAGCGTTGAAGAGGAGGGGTTGGCCCAGTACTTC. Translation: CSVEEEGLAQYF.

This clonotype was found a few times. This sequence joins TRBV29-1 and TRBJ1-1, with D perhaps TRBD1 (5 bases). Trimming took 6 bases from V and 1 from J, leaving 12 bases between them. CDR3 length: 13 residues. Germline CDR1 is SQVTM and CDR2 is ANQGSEA. The CDR3 DNA reads as TGCAGCGTCCGCGGGACGGAGAACACTGAAGCTTTCTTT. It is translated as CSVRGTENTEAFF.

This chain connects TRBV12-3 or TRBV12-4 to TRBJ2-4; tentatively, D is TRBD2 (5 bases). CDR3 size: 14 residues. Trimming stripped 2 bases from V and 6 bases from J, with 11 bases between. The CDR3 DNA is TGTGCCAGCAGTTTACGGAGGTCCGGAAACATTCAGTACTTC. Protein: CASSLRRSGNIQYF.

This chain uses TRBV4-3 with TRBJ2-3; D remains unclear. The CDR3 totals 15 residues. Germline loops: CDR1 LGHNA, CDR2 YSLEER. The germline V and J ends were trimmed by 1 base and 1 base, with 9 bases remaining between them. CDR3 in DNA: TGCGCCAGCAGCCAAGTGGTGATGGGCACAGATACGCAGTATTTT. Translating it yields CASSQVVMGTDTQYF.

The rearrangement joins TRBV20-1 to TRBJ1-2; tentatively, D is TRBD1 (6 bases). The CDR3 sequence is 17 residues long. V was pared by 3 bases and J by 2 bases, with 22 bases between. Germline values: CDR1 DFQATT, CDR2 SNEGSKA (reference sequence). The CDR3 is CSASSWGRARANYGYTF. DNA of the CDR3: TGCAGTGCTAGTAGTTGGGGGCGGGCGAGGGCAAACTATGGCTACACCTTC.

This clonotype was counted at least ten times. The chain employs TRBV11-2 and TRBJ1-4, with D perhaps TRBD1 (5 bases). The CDR3 has 14 amino acids. Deletions cut 5 bases from V and 6 bases from J, with 13 bases between. Germline assignment: CDR1 SGHAT and CDR2 FQNNGV. CDR3 sequence: CASSPDSHYEKLFF. CDR3 DNA: TGTGCCAGCAGCCCAGACAGCCACTATGAAAAACTGTTTTTT.

The chain recombines TRBV7-2 with TRBJ1-2, with a tentative D call TRBD1 (5 bases). Looked up from germline, CDR1 is SGHTA and CDR2 is FQGNSA. The CDR3 is 16 residues long. The V gene lost 0 bases and the J gene lost 4 bases, with 15 bases spanning the gap. DNA for the CDR3: TGTGCCAGCAGCTTAGCGAGACAGCGTTCCTCCTATGGCTACACCTTC. As protein: CASSLARQRSSYGYTF.

This sequence joins TRBV4-1 and TRBJ2-7, with TRBD2 identical over 8 bases. The junction had 2 bases not matched to a gene; V was cut back by 0 bases and J by 1 base. The CDR3 has 15 residues. CDR1 MGHRA and CDR2 YSYEKL come from the germline V gene. CDR3 coding DNA: TGCGCCAGCAGCCAAGATCGCGGGAGGTCCTACGAGCAGTACGTC. Residues: CASSQDRGRSYEQYV.

The chain recombines TRBV27 with TRBJ2-2; D gene unclear. Germline assignment: CDR1 MNHEY and CDR2 SMNVEV (reference sequence). V dropped 8 bases and J dropped 8 bases, with 6 bases sitting between them. This CDR3 has 10 amino acids. The CDR3 DNA follows: TGTGCCAGCGGGTTGGGGGAGCTGTTTTTT. This sequence encodes CASGLGELFF.

In this sample, this clonotype turned up a few times. This sequence joins TRBV6-1 and TRBJ2-1; D gene ambiguous. The CDR3 has 13 residues. Germline loops: CDR1 MNHNS, CDR2 SASEGT. V was shortened by 4 bases and J by 7 bases, with 11 bases between the two germline ends. CDR3 nucleotide sequence: TGTGCCAGCAGTGTAGGGATAGGGAATGAGCAGTTCTTC. Translation gives CASSVGIGNEQFF.

This clonotype was observed a handful of times. V is TRBV6-5 and J is TRBJ1-2; 8 bases match TRBD1. Germline V lookup: CDR1 MNHEY, CDR2 SVGAGI. Unmatched junction bases numbered 5, after V lost 2 bases and J lost 6 bases. CDR3 length equals 14 residues. The CDR3 DNA reads as TGTGCCAGCAGTTACCTGGGACAGGTGGATGGCTACACCTTC. Translating gives CASSYLGQVDGYTF.

This clonotype has more than one count but fewer than ten. The chain carries TRBV7-8 and TRBJ2-1, with a weak D call TRBD1 (5 bases). The germline CDR1 and CDR2 sequences are SGHVS and FQNEAQ. V shed 5 bases and J shed 4 bases, with 12 bases lying between them. CDR3 length equals 14 residues. In nucleotides, the CDR3 is TGTGCCAGCAGCCCGTCCCCAGGGTACAATGAGCAGTTCTTC. Protein sequence: CASSPSPGYNEQFF. Together with reference TRBV7-8 and TRBJ2-1, the CDR3 gives the full variable domain: GAGVSQSPRYKVAKRGQDVALRCDPISGHVSLFWYQQALGQGPEFLTYFQNEAQLDKSGLPSDRFFAERPEGSVSTLKIQRTQQEDSAVYLCASSPSPGYNEQFFGPGTRLTVL.

This clonotype was recorded a few times. The gene calls are TRBV6-4 and TRBJ2-3; D might be TRBD2 (6 bases). V was cut by 0 bases and J by 2 bases, with 9 bases left in between. Germline assignment: CDR1 MRHNA and CDR2 SNTAGT. The length of the CDR3 is 15 residues. CDR3 sequence (DNA): TGTGCCAGCAGTGACTCCTCGGGAGCCACAGATACGCAGTATTTT. Translation: CASSDSSGATDTQYF.

The V call is TRBV20-1, the J call TRBJ2-1, with 14 bases aligning to TRBD2. The CDR3 loop spans 17 amino acids. CDR1 is DFQATT, CDR2 SNEGSKA, per germline (reference sequence). With 6 bases clipped from V and 0 bases from J, the junction kept 7 bases outside the gene matches. CDR3 coding DNA: TGCAGTGCAGCGGGACTAGCGGGGGAGAGCTCCTACAATGAGCAGTTCTTC. It encodes CSAAGLAGESSYNEQFF.